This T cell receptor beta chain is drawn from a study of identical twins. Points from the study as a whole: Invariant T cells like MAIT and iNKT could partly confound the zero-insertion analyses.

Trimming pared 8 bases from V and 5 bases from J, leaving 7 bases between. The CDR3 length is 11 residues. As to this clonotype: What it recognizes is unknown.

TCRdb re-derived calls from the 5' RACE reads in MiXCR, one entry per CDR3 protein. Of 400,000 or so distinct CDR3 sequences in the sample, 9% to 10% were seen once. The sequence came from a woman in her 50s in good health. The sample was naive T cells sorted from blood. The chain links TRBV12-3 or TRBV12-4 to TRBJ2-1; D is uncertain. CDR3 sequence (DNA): TGTGCCAGCTGTGAGCACAATGAGCAGTTCTTC. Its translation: CASCEHNEQFF.